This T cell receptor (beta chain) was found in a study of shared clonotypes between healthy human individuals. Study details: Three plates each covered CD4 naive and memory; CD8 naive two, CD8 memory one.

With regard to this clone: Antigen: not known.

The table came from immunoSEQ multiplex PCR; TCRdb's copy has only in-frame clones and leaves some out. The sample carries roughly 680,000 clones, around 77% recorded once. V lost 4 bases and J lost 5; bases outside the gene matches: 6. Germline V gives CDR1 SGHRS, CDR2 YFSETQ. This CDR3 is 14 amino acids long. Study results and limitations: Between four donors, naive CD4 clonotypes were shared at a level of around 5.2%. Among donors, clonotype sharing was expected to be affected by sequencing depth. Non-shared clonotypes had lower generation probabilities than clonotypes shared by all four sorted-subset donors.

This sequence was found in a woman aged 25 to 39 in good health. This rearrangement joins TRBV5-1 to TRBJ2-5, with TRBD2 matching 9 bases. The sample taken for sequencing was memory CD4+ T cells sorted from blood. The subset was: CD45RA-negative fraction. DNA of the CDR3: TGCGCCAGCAGCCCGGGGACTAGCTTGGAGACCCAGTACTTC. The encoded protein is CASSPGTSLETQYF. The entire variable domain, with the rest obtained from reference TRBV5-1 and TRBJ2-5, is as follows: KAGVTQTPRYLIKTRGQQVTLSCSPISGHRSVSWYQQTPGQGLQFLFEYFSETQRNKGNFPGRFSGRQFSNSRSEMNVSTLELGDSALYLCASSPGTSLETQYFGPGTRLLVL.